This T cell receptor (beta chain) stems from a study of blood T cell repertoires in COVID-19. Original handling: Reference gene primer amplification gave estimated nucleated cell counts. Repertoires were generated with immunoSEQ multiplex PCR, while TCRdb's copy carries only in-frame clones and drops some. V and J calls and clone size are given by that table; D and trimming were obtained from the DNA. The sample has more than 85,000 clones, around 87% seen once. The CDR3 sequence is 13 residues long. The V gene lost 4 bases and the J gene lost 8 bases, with 14 bases spanning the gap. CDR1 and CDR2 from the germline V gene are SNHLY and FYNNEI.

This sequence was found in a woman between 50 and 59 years old with COVID-19, enrolled during active disease. Sequenced: peripheral blood. The chain links TRBV2 to TRBJ1-2; TRBD1 might be the D (5 bases). The CDR3 here is CASSGTGERGYTF. CDR3 DNA: TGTGCCAGCAGTGGCACAGGAGAAAGGGGCTACACCTTC.